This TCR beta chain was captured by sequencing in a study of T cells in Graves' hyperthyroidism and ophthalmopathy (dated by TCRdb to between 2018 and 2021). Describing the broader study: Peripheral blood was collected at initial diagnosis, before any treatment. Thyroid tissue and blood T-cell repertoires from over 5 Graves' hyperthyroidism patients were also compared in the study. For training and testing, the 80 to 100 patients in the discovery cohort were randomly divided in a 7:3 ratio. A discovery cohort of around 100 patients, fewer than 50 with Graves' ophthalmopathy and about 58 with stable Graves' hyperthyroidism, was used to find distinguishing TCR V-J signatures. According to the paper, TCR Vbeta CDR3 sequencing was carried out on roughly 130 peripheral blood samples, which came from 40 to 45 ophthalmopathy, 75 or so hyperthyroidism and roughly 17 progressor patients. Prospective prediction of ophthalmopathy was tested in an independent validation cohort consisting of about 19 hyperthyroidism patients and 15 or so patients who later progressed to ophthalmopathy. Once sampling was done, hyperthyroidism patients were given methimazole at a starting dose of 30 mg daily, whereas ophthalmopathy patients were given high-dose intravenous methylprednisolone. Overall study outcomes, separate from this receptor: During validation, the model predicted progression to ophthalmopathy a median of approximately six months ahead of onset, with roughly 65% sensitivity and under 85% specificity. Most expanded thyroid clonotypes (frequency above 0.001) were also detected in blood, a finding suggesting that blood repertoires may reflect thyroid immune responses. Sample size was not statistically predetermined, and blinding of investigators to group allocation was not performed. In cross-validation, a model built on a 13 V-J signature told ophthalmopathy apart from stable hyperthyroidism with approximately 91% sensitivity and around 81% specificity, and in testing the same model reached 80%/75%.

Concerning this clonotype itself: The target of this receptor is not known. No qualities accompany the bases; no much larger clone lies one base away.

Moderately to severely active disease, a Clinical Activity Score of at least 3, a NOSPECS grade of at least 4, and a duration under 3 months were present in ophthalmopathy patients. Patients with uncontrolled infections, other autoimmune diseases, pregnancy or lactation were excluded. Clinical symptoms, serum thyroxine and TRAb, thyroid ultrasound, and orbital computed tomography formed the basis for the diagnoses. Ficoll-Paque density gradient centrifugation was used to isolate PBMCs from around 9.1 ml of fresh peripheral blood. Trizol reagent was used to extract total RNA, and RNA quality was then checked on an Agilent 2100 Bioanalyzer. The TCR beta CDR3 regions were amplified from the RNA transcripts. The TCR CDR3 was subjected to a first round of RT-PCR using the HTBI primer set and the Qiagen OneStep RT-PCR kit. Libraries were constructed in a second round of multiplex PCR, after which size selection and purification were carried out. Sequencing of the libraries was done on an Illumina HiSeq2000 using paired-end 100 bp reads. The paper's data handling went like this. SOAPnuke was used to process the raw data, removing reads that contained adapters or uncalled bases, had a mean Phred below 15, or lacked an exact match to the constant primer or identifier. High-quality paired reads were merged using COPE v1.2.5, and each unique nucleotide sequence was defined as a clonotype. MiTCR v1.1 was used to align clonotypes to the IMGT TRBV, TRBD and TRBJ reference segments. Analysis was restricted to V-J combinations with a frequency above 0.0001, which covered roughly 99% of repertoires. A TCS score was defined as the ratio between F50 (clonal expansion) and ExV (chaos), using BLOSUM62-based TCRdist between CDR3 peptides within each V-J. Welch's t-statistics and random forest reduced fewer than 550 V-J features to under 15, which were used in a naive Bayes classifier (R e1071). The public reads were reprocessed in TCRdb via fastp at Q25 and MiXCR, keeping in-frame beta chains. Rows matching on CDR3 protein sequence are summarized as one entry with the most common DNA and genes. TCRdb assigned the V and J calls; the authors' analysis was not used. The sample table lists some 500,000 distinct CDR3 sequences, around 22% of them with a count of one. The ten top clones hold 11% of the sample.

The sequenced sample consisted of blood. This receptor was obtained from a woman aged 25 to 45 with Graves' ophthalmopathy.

The CDR3 reads CASSPRVGARETQYF. The base sequence is TGTGCCAGCAGCCCGAGAGTCGGGGCGCGGGAGACCCAGTACTTC. In this chain, TRBV7-9 is recombined with TRBJ2-5; the D gene is possibly TRBD1 or TRBD2, with 5 bases matching each. The germline V gene (reference sequence) provides CDR1 SEHNR and CDR2 FQNEAQ. The trim is 5 bases for V and 5 bases for J, with a gap of 18 bases between the germline ends. The CDR3 runs 15 residues from the cysteine to the phenylalanine. CDR3 DNA only is kept here, 45 bases in frame from base 1.